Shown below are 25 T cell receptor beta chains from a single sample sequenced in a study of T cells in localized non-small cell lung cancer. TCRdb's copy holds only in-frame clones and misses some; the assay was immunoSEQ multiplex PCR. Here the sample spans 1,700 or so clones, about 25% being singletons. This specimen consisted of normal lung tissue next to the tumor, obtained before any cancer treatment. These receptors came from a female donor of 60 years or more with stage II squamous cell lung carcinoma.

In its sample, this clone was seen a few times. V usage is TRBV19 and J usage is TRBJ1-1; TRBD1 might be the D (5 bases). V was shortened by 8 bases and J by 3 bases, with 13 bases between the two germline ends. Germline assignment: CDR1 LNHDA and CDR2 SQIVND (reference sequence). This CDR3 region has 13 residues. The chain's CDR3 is CASRGPGYTEAFF. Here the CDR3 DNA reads TGTGCCAGTCGGGGACCAGGGTACACTGAAGCTTTCTTT.

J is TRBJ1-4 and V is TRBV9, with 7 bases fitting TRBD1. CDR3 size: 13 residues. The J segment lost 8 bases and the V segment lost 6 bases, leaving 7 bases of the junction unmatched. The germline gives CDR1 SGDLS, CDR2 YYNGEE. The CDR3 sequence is CASNRQGWEKLFF. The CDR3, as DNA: TGTGCCAGCAATCGACAGGGATGGGAAAAACTGTTTTTT.

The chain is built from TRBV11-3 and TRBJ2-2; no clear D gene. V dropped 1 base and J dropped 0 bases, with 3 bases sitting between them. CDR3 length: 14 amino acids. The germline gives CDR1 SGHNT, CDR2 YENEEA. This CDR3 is CASSLGTNTGELFF. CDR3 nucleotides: TGTGCCAGCAGCTTAGGCACGAACACCGGGGAGCTGTTTTTT.

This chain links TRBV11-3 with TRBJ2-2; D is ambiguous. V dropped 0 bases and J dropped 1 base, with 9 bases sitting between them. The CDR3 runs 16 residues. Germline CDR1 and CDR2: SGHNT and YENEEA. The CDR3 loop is CASSLEIGRNTGELFF. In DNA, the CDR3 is TGTGCCAGCAGCTTAGAAATCGGCAGGAACACCGGGGAGCTGTTTTTT.

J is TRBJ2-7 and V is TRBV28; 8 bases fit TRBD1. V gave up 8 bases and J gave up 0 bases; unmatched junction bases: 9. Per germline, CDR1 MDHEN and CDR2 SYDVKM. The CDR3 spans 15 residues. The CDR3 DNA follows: TGTGCCAGCGGGGGGACAGGAGAAGACTCCTACGAGCAGTACTTC. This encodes CASGGTGEDSYEQYF.

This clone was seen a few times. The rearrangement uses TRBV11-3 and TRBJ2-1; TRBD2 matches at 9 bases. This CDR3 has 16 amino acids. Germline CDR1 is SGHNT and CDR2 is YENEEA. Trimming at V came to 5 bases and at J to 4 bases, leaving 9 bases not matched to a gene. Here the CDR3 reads CASSPYAGGIYNEQFF. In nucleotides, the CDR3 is TGTGCCAGCAGCCCCTATGCGGGGGGGATTTACAATGAGCAGTTCTTC.

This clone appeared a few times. The CDR3 DNA sequence: TGTGCCAGCAGCCTAGGTCTAGGAGACACTGAAGCTTTCTTT. This codes for CASSLGLGDTEAFF. The rearrangement joins TRBV9 to TRBJ1-1; D is ambiguous. The CDR3 covers 14 residues. Trimming left V 4 bases short and J 3 bases short, with 13 bases between. Germline V gives CDR1 SGDLS, CDR2 YYNGEE.

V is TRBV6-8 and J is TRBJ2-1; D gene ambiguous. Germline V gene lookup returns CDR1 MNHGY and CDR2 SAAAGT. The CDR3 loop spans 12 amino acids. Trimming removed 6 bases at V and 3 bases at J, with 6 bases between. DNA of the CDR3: TGTGCCAGCAGCCACCTCTACAATGAGCAGTTCTTC. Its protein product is CASSHLYNEQFF.

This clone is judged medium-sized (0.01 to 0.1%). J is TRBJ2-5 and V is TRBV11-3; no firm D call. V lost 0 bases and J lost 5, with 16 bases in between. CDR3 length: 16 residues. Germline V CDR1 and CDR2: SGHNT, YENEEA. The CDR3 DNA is TGTGCCAGCAGCTTAGATCAGGCTCGGGTTGACGAGACCCAGTACTTC. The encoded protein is CASSLDQARVDETQYF.

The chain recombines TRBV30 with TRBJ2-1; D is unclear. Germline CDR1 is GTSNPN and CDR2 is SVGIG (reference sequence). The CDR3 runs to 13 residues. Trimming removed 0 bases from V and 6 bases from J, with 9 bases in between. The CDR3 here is CAWSVQGINEQFF. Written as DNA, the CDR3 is TGTGCCTGGAGTGTTCAAGGGATCAATGAGCAGTTCTTC.

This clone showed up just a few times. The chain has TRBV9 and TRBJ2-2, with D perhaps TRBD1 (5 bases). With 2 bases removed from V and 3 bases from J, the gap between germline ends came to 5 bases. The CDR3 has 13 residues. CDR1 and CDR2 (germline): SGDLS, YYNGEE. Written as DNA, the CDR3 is TGTGCCAGCAGCGTCAGGGACACCGGGGAGCTGTTTTTT. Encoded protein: CASSVRDTGELFF.

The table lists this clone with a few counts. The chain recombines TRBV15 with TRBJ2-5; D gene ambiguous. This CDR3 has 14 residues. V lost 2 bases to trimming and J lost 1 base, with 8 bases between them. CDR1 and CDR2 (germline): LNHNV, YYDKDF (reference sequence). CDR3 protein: CATSRSNTQETQYF. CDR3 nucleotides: TGTGCCACCAGCAGAAGTAACACCCAAGAGACCCAGTACTTC.

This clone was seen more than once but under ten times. CDR3 residues: CASSKRDKSDGYTF. In DNA form, the CDR3 reads TGTGCCAGTAGTAAACGGGACAAAAGTGATGGCTACACCTTC. This chain links TRBV19 with TRBJ1-2, with TRBD1 as a possible D gene (6 bases). Trimming shortened V by 4 bases and J by 6 bases, and 15 bases separated the two germline ends. CDR1 LNHDA and CDR2 SQIVND come from the germline V gene (reference sequence). The CDR3 covers 14 residues.

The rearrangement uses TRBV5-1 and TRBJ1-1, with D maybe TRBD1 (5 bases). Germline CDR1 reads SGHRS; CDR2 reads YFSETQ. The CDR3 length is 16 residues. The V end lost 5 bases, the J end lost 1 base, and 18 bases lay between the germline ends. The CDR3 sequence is CASRPLAVGPNTEAFF. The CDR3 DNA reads TGCGCCAGCAGGCCTCTCGCGGTGGGACCGAACACTGAAGCTTTCTTT.

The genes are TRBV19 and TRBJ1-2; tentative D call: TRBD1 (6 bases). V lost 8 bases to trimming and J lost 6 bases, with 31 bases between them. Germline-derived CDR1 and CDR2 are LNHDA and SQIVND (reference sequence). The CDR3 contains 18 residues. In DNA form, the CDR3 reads TGTGCCAGTGCGGATCAGGGGTCCGCGACTTCTTCGTTGGATGGCTACACCTTC. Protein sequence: CASADQGSATSSLDGYTF.

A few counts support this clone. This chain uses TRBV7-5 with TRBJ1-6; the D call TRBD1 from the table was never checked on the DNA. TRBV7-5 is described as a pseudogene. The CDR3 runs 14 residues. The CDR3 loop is CASRPTGIYSPLHF. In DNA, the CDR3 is TGTGCCAGCAGACCTACAGGGATTTATTCACCCCTCCACTTT.

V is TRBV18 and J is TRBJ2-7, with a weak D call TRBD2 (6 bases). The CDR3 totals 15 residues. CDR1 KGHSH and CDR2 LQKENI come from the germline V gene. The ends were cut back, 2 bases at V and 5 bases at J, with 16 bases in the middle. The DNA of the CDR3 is TGTGCCAGCTCACCAGAGGCGGGATCGGCCCACGAGCAGTACTTC. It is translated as CASSPEAGSAHEQYF.

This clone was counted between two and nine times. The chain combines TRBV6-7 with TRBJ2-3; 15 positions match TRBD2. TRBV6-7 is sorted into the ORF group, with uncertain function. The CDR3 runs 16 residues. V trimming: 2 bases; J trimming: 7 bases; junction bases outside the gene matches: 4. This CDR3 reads CASSYGTSGGQYTQYF. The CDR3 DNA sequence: TGTGCCAGCAGTTACGGGACTAGCGGGGGGCAATATACGCAGTATTTT.

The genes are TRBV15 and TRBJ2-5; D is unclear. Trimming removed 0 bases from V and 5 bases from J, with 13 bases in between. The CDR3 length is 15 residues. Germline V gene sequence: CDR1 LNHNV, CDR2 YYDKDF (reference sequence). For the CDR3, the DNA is TGTGCCACCAGCAGAGATAGGTCACGTCGGGAGACCCAGTACTTC. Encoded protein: CATSRDRSRRETQYF.

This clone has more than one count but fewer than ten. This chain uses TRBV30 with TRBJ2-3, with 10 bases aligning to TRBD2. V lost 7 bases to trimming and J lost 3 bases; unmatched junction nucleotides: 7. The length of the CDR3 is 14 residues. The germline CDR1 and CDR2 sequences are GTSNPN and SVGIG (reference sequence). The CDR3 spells CAFRLAGWTDTQYF. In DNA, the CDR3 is TGTGCCTTTCGACTAGCGGGTTGGACAGATACGCAGTATTTT.

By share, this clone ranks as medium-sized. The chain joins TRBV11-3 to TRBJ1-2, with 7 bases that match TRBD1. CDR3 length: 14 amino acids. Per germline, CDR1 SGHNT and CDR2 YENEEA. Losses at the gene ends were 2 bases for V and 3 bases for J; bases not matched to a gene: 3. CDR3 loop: CASSLTGVDYGYTF. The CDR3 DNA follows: TGTGCCAGCAGCTTAACAGGGGTAGACTATGGCTACACCTTC.

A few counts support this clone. The CDR3 reads CASSFGREGYNEQFF. Written as DNA, the CDR3 is TGTGCCAGCAGCTTTGGGCGGGAGGGCTACAATGAGCAGTTCTTC. The chain has TRBV11-3 and TRBJ2-1; the match to TRBD2 covers 9 bases. This CDR3 is built from 15 residues. Germline V CDR1 and CDR2: SGHNT, YENEEA. Trimming cost V 3 bases and J 3 bases; bases outside gene matches: 3.

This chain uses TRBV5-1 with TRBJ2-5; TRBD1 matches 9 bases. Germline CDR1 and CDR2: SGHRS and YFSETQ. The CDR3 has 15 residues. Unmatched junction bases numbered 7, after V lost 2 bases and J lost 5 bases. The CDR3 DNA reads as TGCGCCAGCAGCTTTGGGACAGGGAACCTGGAGACCCAGTACTTC. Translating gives CASSFGTGNLETQYF.

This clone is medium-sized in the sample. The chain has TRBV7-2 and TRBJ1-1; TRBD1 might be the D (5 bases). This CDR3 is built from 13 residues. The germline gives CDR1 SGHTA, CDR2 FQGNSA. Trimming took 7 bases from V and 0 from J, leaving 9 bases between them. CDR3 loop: CASTRQMNTEAFF. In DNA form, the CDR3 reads TGTGCCAGCACCCGACAGATGAACACTGAAGCTTTCTTT.

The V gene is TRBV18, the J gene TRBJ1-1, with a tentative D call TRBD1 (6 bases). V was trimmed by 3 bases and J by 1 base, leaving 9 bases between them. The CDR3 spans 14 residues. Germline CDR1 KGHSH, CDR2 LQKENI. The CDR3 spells CASSPRQENTEAFF. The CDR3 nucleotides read TGTGCCAGCTCACCGAGACAGGAGAACACTGAAGCTTTCTTT.